The 21 T cell receptor beta chains below come from one sample, sequenced in a study of regulatory T cells in long-lasting Graves disease. The time point denotes: newly diagnosed GD, antithyroid drugs for less than 3 months. Construction of the TCR library relied on RNA isolated from PBMCs. To make TCR beta libraries, researchers used iRepertoire HTBI primers and Arm-PCR of CDR3 regions. MiXCR, applied by TCRdb to the multiplex PCR reads, yields one record per CDR3 protein. Found here are about 530,000 distinct CDR3 sequences, more than 15% of them singletons; the top ten hold around a quarter. These data were also reused for a study on T cells in Graves' hyperthyroidism and ophthalmopathy.

The specimen comprised peripheral blood mononuclear cells (PBMCs), sampled at new diagnosis, from a patient treated with antithyroid drugs. The receptors were gathered from a woman aged 35-60 years with Graves disease.

The chain couples TRBV20-1 to TRBJ2-2, with a possible D match to TRBD1 (6 bases). CDR3 size: 12 residues. Trimming removed 6 bases from V and 5 bases from J, with 10 bases in between. The germline V gene encodes CDR1 DFQATT and CDR2 SNEGSKA (reference sequence). This CDR3 is CSARRGTGELFF. In DNA, the CDR3 is TGCAGTGCGAGAAGGGGGACCGGGGAGCTGTTTTTT.

This clonotype was recorded only once. This rearrangement joins TRBV20-1 to TRBJ2-3; 8 bases fit TRBD2. CDR1 and CDR2 (germline): DFQATT, SNEGSKA (reference sequence). V lost 7 bases to trimming and J lost 6 bases; unmatched junction nucleotides: 9. This CDR3 has 13 amino acids. This CDR3 reads CSGYGGASDTQYF. DNA for the CDR3: TGCAGTGGGTACGGGGGGGCCTCGGATACGCAGTATTTT.

This clonotype was observed a few times. This chain uses TRBV18 with TRBJ2-1, with D possibly TRBD1 on 5 matching bases. The CDR3 sequence is 14 residues long. CDR1 KGHSH and CDR2 LQKENI come from the germline V gene. The V end lost 4 bases, the J end lost 8 bases, and 15 bases lay between the germline ends. The CDR3 DNA sequence: TGTGCCAGCTCACAGGGGCCTCCGATGGATGAGCAGTTCTTC. This encodes CASSQGPPMDEQFF.

This chain connects TRBV12-3 or TRBV12-4 to TRBJ1-2; no clear D gene. This CDR3 has 13 residues. With 3 bases removed from V and 7 bases from J, the gap between germline ends came to 12 bases. The CDR3 here is CASSFVRSLGYTF. Here the CDR3 DNA reads TGTGCCAGCAGTTTTGTCCGATCCCTTGGCTACACCTTC.

As concerns this clonotype: An end of the junction does not agree with germline; a read error may underlie this. This chain connects TRBV7-3 to TRBJ2-2; 8 bases line up with TRBD2. Germline V gene sequence: CDR1 SGHTA, CDR2 FQGTGA. This CDR3 spans 16 amino acids. In DNA, the CDR3 is TGTGCTAGCAGCTTAGCAGCGGGGGAAATCGCCGGGGAGCTGTTTTTT. It encodes CASSLAAGEIAGELFF.

This clonotype was seen more than once but under ten times. V gene TRBV5-5 combines with J gene TRBJ1-1; D is uncertain. There are 14 residues in the CDR3. Trimming shortened V by 2 bases and J by 0 bases, and 8 bases separated the two germline ends. From germline, CDR1 is SGHKS and CDR2 YYEKEE (reference sequence). As DNA, the CDR3 is TGTGCCAGCAGCTTTCACTCAATGAACACTGAAGCTTTCTTT. Amino acids: CASSFHSMNTEAFF.

There are a few counts of this clonotype. This rearrangement joins TRBV27 to TRBJ1-1, with D tentatively TRBD1 (6 bases). The V end was cut by 8 bases, the J end by 6 bases, with 16 bases between. The length of the CDR3 is 13 residues. The germline V gene has CDR1 MNHEY and CDR2 SMNVEV (reference sequence). The CDR3 is CASHDQGISEAFF. The DNA of the CDR3 is TGTGCCAGCCATGATCAGGGGATCTCTGAAGCTTTCTTT.

V and J are TRBV12-3 or TRBV12-4 and TRBJ2-2; D not certain. This CDR3 has 19 amino acids. Trimming took 0 bases from V and 0 from J, leaving 17 bases between them. CDR3 protein: CASSLAIGRKYPNTGELFF. CDR3 bases: TGTGCCAGCAGTTTAGCGATCGGGCGGAAGTACCCGAACACCGGGGAGCTGTTTTTT.

This clonotype has just a few counts. The CDR3 region has the DNA TGTGCCAGTAGTATTAGGCCTGGAAGAACCCGCTCTGGGGCCAACGTCCTGACTTTC. It encodes CASSIRPGRTRSGANVLTF. The rearrangement uses TRBV19 and TRBJ2-6, with D uncertain. The CDR3 contains 19 residues. Trimming pared 3 bases from V and 0 bases from J, leaving 18 bases between. Per germline, CDR1 LNHDA and CDR2 SQIVND (reference sequence).

Comments on this clonotype: A single base separates this from a much larger clone, so it may be a read error. In this CDR3 the conserved last residue, phenylalanine or tryptophan, is missing, so a read error is likely. This sequence joins TRBV20-1 and TRBJ2-7; 14 nucleotides align to TRBD2. The CDR3 totals 16 residues. After removal of 6 bases from V and 0 bases from J, the junction contained 7 bases not matched to a gene. Germline loops: CDR1 DFQATT, CDR2 SNEGSKA (reference sequence). CDR3 DNA: TGCAGTGCCTCTCGGACTAGCGGGGGGTACTCCTACGAGCAGTACTCC. This translates into CSASRTSGGYSYEQYS.

This clonotype was recorded a few times. The chain uses TRBV6-1 and TRBJ1-3; D may be TRBD1 (5 bases). The CDR3 runs to 14 residues. Germline V gene sequence: CDR1 MNHNS, CDR2 SASEGT. V dropped 8 bases and J dropped 0 bases, with 11 bases sitting between them. CDR3 coding DNA: TGTGCCAGCCTGGGGCGTTACTCTGGAAACACCATATATTTT. Protein: CASLGRYSGNTIYF.

The chain carries TRBV10-3 and TRBJ1-2; D is perhaps TRBD1 (5 bases). Trimming shortened V by 11 bases and J by 4 bases, and 17 bases separated the two germline ends. Germline V lookup: CDR1 ENHRY, CDR2 SYGVKD. The CDR3 runs 13 residues. The CDR3 DNA sequence: TGTGCCTGTCGAGGGGATGTTGGCTATGGCTACACCTTC. Residues: CACRGDVGYGYTF.

The chain links TRBV6-1 to TRBJ1-5; unclear D gene. From germline, CDR1 is MNHNS and CDR2 SASEGT. Trimming shortened V by 6 bases and J by 5 bases, and 11 bases separated the two germline ends. The CDR3 is made up of 13 amino acids. The CDR3 here is CASSAQWDQPQHF. Written as DNA, the CDR3 is TGTGCCAGCAGCGCTCAGTGGGATCAGCCCCAGCATTTT.

This clonotype was recorded many times. As DNA, the CDR3 is TGTGCCAGCAGTTCGGGAGAGGGCGGGGAGCTGTTTTTT. Its protein is CASSSGEGGELFF. The rearrangement links TRBV28 to TRBJ2-2; tentatively, D is TRBD2 (6 bases). V was cut by 4 bases and J by 7 bases, with 10 bases left in between. CDR3 length: 13 residues. Germline assignment: CDR1 MDHEN and CDR2 SYDVKM.

The rearrangement uses TRBV12-3 or TRBV12-4 and TRBJ1-2, with no clear D. V was trimmed by 3 bases and J by 7 bases, leaving 18 bases between them. This CDR3 is 15 amino acids long. The CDR3 region is CASSFLGSGRRGYTF. Here the CDR3 DNA reads TGTGCCAGCAGTTTTCTAGGCAGTGGAAGACGTGGCTACACCTTC.

Remarks on this clonotype: Given a much more abundant clone one base away, this may be a read error. It is unclear where the CDR3 begins or ends on the DNA, so no DNA is shown, and the CDR3 is as TCRdb lists it. This sequence joins TRBV7-9 and TRBJ2-2; the tabulated D call, TRBD1, remains unverified against the DNA. Germline V gene data show CDR1 as SEHNR and CDR2 as FQNEAQ (reference sequence). The CDR3 extends over 14 residues, inclusive of both ends. CDR3 region: CACSLSDRPGSCFF.

The CDR3 reads CASTLTRRQGTYEQYF. The CDR3 DNA follows: TGTGCCAGCACCCTAACTCGGAGACAGGGGACCTACGAGCAGTACTTC. This chain links TRBV6-1 with TRBJ2-7, with 8 bases that match TRBD1. Germline lookup yields CDR1 MNHNS and CDR2 SASEGT. The CDR3 covers 16 residues. J was trimmed by 2 bases and V by 7 bases; bases with no gene match: 13.

This clonotype was recorded a few times. The chain links TRBV28 to TRBJ1-6, with a possible D match to TRBD1 (6 bases). This CDR3 is built from 14 residues. V dropped 8 bases and J dropped 7 bases, with 15 bases sitting between them. Germline V CDR1 and CDR2: MDHEN, SYDVKM. The CDR3 sequence is CASLTPGENSPLHF. CDR3 bases: TGTGCCAGCTTAACCCCAGGGGAGAATTCACCCCTCCACTTT.

This chain joins TRBV4-1 and TRBJ1-5; D not resolved. There are 14 residues in the CDR3. Looked up from germline, CDR1 is MGHRA and CDR2 is YSYEKL. Trimming removed 1 base at V and 3 bases at J, with 7 bases between. The CDR3 is CASSQGVSNQPQHF. CDR3 DNA: TGCGCCAGCAGCCAAGGGGTCTCCAATCAGCCCCAGCATTTT.

The sample holds a few counts of this clonotype. The chain employs TRBV6-1 and TRBJ1-3; no reliable D call. The V gene lost 5 bases and the J gene lost 1 base, with 18 bases spanning the gap. CDR3 length: 17 amino acids. The germline gives CDR1 MNHNS, CDR2 SASEGT. CDR3 sequence (DNA): TGTGCCAGCAGTCCCCGGCAGCCGTACCAATCTGGAAACACCATATATTTT. Translated: CASSPRQPYQSGNTIYF.

This clonotype was detected a few times. This chain links TRBV12-5 with TRBJ1-1; 8 positions match TRBD1. Trimming cost V 6 bases and J 7 bases; bases outside gene matches: 4. CDR3 size: 12 residues. Germline CDR1 reads LGHNT; CDR2 reads FRNRAP. The CDR3 sequence is CASGPGQVEAFF. The CDR3 coding sequence is TGTGCTAGTGGCCCGGGACAGGTTGAAGCTTTCTTT.